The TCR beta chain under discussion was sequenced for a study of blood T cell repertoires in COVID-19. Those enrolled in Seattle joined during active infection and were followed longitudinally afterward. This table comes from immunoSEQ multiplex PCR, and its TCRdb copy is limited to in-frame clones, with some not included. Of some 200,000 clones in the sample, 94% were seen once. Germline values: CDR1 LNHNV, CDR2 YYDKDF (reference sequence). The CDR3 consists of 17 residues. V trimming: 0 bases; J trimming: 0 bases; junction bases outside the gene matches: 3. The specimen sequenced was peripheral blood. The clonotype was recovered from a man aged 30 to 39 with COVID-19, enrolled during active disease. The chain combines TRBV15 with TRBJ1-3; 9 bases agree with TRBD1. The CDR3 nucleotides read TGTGCCACCAGCAGAGACCGGGACAGGGTCTCTGGAAACACCATATATTTT. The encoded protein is CATSRDRDRVSGNTIYF.